This T cell receptor (beta chain) was captured by sequencing in a study of control samples from healthy donors and cancer patients. From germline, CDR1 is SGHRS and CDR2 YFSETQ. CDR3 length: 16 residues. J was trimmed by 4 bases and V by 4 bases; bases with no gene match: 12. Some clones are missing from TCRdb's copy, which holds only in-frame ones; the method was immunoSEQ multiplex PCR. The table records about 84,000 clones, 84% of them present only once. The chain is built from TRBV5-1 and TRBJ2-5; TRBD2 matches at 8 bases. This receptor was identified in a man in his sixties with head and neck cancer. The sequenced sample consisted of PBMCs. CDR3 protein: CASSPMGAGVIETQYF. In DNA form, the CDR3 reads TGCGCCAGCAGCCCCATGGGAGCGGGAGTAATAGAGACCCAGTACTTC. The whole variable domain, remainder taken from reference TRBV5-1 and TRBJ2-5, is KAGVTQTPRYLIKTRGQQVTLSCSPISGHRSVSWYQQTPGQGLQFLFEYFSETQRNKGNFPGRFSGRQFSNSRSEMNVSTLELGDSALYLCASSPMGAGVIETQYFGPGTRLLVL.